The T cell receptor beta chain described here comes from a study of T cell repertoires in cytomegalovirus infection (dated by TCRdb to between 2018 and 2021). Looking at the study overall: Donor HLA type was relevant to the analysis, as public TCR beta signatures indicated carriage of CMV infection together with the matching HLA type. Points the paper makes about the study in general: In both this cohort and an independent cohort of 350 to 400 donors, the cumulative frequency of public TCR beta family members distinguished carriers of CMV infection plus the relevant HLA type. The ex vivo response was dominated by HLA-C-restricted CMV-specific TCR beta clonotypes, which also provided the single most frequent clonotype in two of eight donors.

V was cut back by 7 bases and J by 1 base, leaving a gap of 15 bases between them. Taken from cysteine to phenylalanine, the CDR3 has 15 residues. Only the CDR3 region is kept as DNA, spanning 45 bases read in frame from base 1. Reading the germline V gene gives CDR1 MNHEY and CDR2 SVGEGT. Sequencer: Illumina HiSeq 1500. TCRdb reanalyzed the raw reads on its own, using fastp at Q25 for trimming and MiXCR for clone calling, and kept in-frame beta chains. Duplicate CDR3 protein sequences are folded into a single record with the most common DNA and genes. Here the sample has about 240,000 distinct CDR3 sequences; under 8.5% occur a single time. The ten largest clones take up 5.5% to 8% of the sample. This clonotype has at least ten counts. Its antigen target is currently unknown. No base-level quality is on record; no much larger clone is a single base apart.

Source material: PBMCs. The TCR comes from a human donor in good health (CMV status not recorded). Some clones in this sample may be carry-over from other donors' samples. The chain employs TRBV6-2 or TRBV6-3 and TRBJ2-3; the D segment could be TRBD2, given 6 matching bases. The sequence in DNA is TGTGCCAGCAATACCCCGGGGGTTCGCACAGATACGCAGTATTTT. The translation is CASNTPGVRTDTQYF.